The T cell receptor (beta chain) under discussion was sequenced for a study of blood T cells in healthy people across ages. Study results and limitations: Using unsorted PBMCs precluded a conclusive naive versus antigen-experienced comparison.

Germline V CDR1 and CDR2: SEHNR, FQNEAQ (reference sequence). This CDR3 comprises 16 residues. V gave up 5 bases and J gave up 5 bases; unmatched junction bases: 12. This clonotype appeared a few times. Its antigen is currently unknown. PCR was performed a second time for about 6 to 12 cycles using a sample-barcoded 5' primer and a J-beta primer mix. Tagging of each cDNA molecule was performed by a template-switch adaptor with 12 random nucleotides. One entry per CDR3 protein, called by TCRdb with MiXCR from the 5' RACE reads. The sample has some 1.8 million distinct CDR3 sequences, approximately 39% seen once; the top ten hold 23%.

Material for sequencing was blood. The chain recombines TRBV7-9 with TRBJ2-7; 10 positions match TRBD1. This TCR came from a human donor in good health. As DNA, the CDR3 is TGTGCCAGCAGCCCGTCCGGGACAGGGGAATTTCACGAGCAGTACTTC. It yields the protein CASSPSGTGEFHEQYF.